The present T cell receptor beta chain was sequenced within a study of blood T cells in healthy people across ages. Per-sample PBMC isolation yielded at least 6.5 million cells. A J-beta primer mix and a sample-barcoded 5' primer were used in a second PCR of roughly 6 to 11 cycles. MiXCR, applied by TCRdb to the 5' RACE reads, yields one record per CDR3 protein. The sample consists of some 940,000 distinct CDR3 sequences, 29% of them appearing once. The germline CDR1 and CDR2 sequences are DFQATT and SNEGSKA (reference sequence). This CDR3 is 14 amino acids long. Trimming left V 6 bases short and J 1 base short, with 13 bases between. These data were also reused for a study on T cells of mothers and their children.

The sequence derives from a woman aged 35 to 49 in good health. The specimen sequenced was blood. The V gene is TRBV20-1, the J gene TRBJ1-5; possible D gene TRBD1, 5 bases. CDR3 region: CSAAQGTSNQPQHF. CDR3 coding DNA: TGCAGTGCCGCCCAGGGAACGAGCAATCAGCCCCAGCATTTT.